This record covers a single T cell receptor (beta chain). The sample comes from a study of chemoradiotherapy in HPV16-positive cancers. Data came from immunoSEQ multiplex PCR; TCRdb stores just in-frame clones and leaves some out. The sample holds roughly 11,000 clones; approximately 93% are singletons and the top ten take around 1.8%. This CDR3 is 15 amino acids long. V lost 5 bases, J lost 7 bases, and 23 bases lay in between. The germline V gene encodes CDR1 GTSNPN and CDR2 SVGIG (reference sequence). The V call is TRBV30, the J call TRBJ1-2; perhaps TRBD1 as D (5 bases). The sequencing used blood, collected from a patient who underwent chemoradiotherapy. This TCR was recovered from a human donor with HPV-associated anogenital cancer. The CDR3 coding sequence is TGTGCCTGGGCGGGAACCCAGACAGTGATAGGTGGCTACACCTTC. Protein sequence: CAWAGTQTVIGGYTF.